These 5 T cell receptor beta chains were all obtained from the same sample, sequenced in a study of cytomegalovirus exposure and HLA in healthy donors. A multiplex PCR was run with 60 Vbeta primers and 13 Jbeta primers. Profiling relied on immunoSEQ multiplex PCR, and the TCRdb table lists in-frame clones only, not all of them. The data hold about 140,000 clones, with roughly 80% observed a single time. Sequenced sample: PBMCs. All receptors come from a man aged 35-49 years in good health and CMV-seronegative.

Note on this clone: A read error may produce the germline difference seen at one junction end. The chain carries TRBV6-1 and TRBJ1-2; 7 bases align to TRBD1. CDR3 size: 13 residues. In germline, CDR1 is MNHNS, CDR2 SASEGT. This CDR3 reads CASTGQDNYGYPF. In DNA, the CDR3 is TGTGCCAGCACCGGACAGGATAACTATGGCTACCCCTTC.

V and J are TRBV5-1 and TRBJ2-7; 7 bases match TRBD1. This CDR3 region has 14 residues. CDR1 and CDR2 from the germline V gene are SGHRS and YFSETQ. Unmatched junction bases numbered 10, after V lost 4 bases and J lost 6 bases. DNA for the CDR3: TGCGCCAGCAGCCCGGACAGGACGCATGGCGAGCAGTACTTC. The encoded protein is CASSPDRTHGEQYF.

The V call is TRBV9, the J call TRBJ2-7; 8 nucleotides agree with TRBD1. Germline lookup yields CDR1 SGDLS and CDR2 YYNGEE. The CDR3 is made up of 15 amino acids. The V segment lost 0 bases and the J segment 3 bases; nucleotides outside the gene matches: 5. Here the CDR3 reads CASSVGGRGLYEQYF. The DNA of the CDR3 is TGTGCCAGCAGCGTAGGAGGCAGGGGGCTCTACGAGCAGTACTTC.

This clone was observed a handful of times. This chain joins TRBV7-9 and TRBJ1-4, with 8 positions matching TRBD1. Germline CDR1 is SEHNR and CDR2 is FQNEAQ (reference sequence). J gave up 6 bases and V 1 base, and 7 bases lay outside the gene matches. This CDR3 region has 16 residues. CDR3 nucleotide sequence: TGTGCCAGCAGCTTAGTGGGGGCCAGGGGGCATGAAAAACTGTTTTTT. As protein: CASSLVGARGHEKLFF.

The genes are TRBV5-1 and TRBJ1-5; 7 bases match TRBD1. V was pared by 4 bases and J by 4 bases, with 5 bases of the junction left unmatched. The V gene's germline CDR1 is SGHRS and CDR2 YFSETQ. There are 14 residues in the CDR3. In DNA, the CDR3 is TGCGCCAGCAGCACCGGGACAGCGAATCAGCCCCAGCATTTT. Translated, it gives CASSTGTANQPQHF.